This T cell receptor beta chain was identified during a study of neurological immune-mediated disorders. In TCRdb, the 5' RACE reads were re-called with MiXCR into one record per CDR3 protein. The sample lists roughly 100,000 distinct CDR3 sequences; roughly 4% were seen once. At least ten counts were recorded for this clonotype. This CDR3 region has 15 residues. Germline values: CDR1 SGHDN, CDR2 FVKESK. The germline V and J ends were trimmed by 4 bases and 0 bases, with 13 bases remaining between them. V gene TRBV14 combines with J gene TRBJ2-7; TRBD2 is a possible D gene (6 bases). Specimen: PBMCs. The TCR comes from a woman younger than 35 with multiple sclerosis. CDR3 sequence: CASSRGDSRSYEQYF. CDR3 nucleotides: TGTGCCAGCAGCCGGGGGGACTCCCGCTCCTACGAGCAGTACTTC.